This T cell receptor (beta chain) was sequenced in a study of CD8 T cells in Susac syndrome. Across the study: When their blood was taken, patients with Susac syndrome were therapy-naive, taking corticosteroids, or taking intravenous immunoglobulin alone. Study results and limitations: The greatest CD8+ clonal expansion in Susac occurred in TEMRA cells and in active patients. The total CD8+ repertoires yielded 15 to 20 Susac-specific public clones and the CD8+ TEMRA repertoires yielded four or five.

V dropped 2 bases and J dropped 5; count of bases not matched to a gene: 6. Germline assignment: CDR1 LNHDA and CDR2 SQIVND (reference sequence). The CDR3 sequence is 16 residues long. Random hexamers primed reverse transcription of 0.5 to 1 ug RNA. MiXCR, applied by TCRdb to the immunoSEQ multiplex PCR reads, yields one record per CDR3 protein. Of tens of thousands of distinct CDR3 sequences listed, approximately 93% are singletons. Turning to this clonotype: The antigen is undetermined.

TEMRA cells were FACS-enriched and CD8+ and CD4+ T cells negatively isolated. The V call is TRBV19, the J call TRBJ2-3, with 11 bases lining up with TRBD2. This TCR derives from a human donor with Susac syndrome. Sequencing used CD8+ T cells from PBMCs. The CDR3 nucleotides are TGTGCCAGTAGTATAATGGCTAGCGGGGGGCGAGATACGCAGTATTTT. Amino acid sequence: CASSIMASGGRDTQYF.